These T cell receptor beta chains were read from a single sample in a study of cytomegalovirus exposure and HLA in healthy donors. Sequenced by immunoSEQ multiplex PCR; TCRdb stores in-frame clones only, minus some. The sample has 110,000 to 150,000 clones; 75% to 80% are singletons. What was sequenced was PBMCs. The receptors shown here come from a female donor in good health and CMV-seronegative. Both conserved end residues are part of each CDR3. The D gene is left open where the match is weak. Clone size is stated in some rows and not others, as once, few, many or a class when expanded.

j_call clone_size v_call d_call cdr3_aa cdr3_nt
TRBJ1-2 NA TRBV5-1 NA CASSLAGNAGALRYGYTF TGCGCCAGCAGCTTGGCCGGGAATGCGGGGGCTCTTCGATATGGCTACACCTTC
TRBJ1-1 NA TRBV6-6 NA CASTEEISYTEAFF TGTGCCAGCACCGAGGAGATTTCTTACACTGAAGCTTTCTTT
TRBJ2-7 once TRBV28 NA CASSLFGGSYEQYF TGTGCCAGCAGTTTATTCGGCGGCTCCTACGAGCAGTACTTC
TRBJ2-7 NA TRBV18 TRBD1 CASSLKQGDEQYF TGTGCCAGCTCCCTCAAACAGGGGGACGAGCAGTACTTC
TRBJ2-7 NA TRBV10-3 NA CAISPGIYEQYF TGTGCCATCAGTCCAGGGATCTACGAGCAGTACTTC
TRBJ2-7 NA TRBV6-6 TRBD2 CASSPLAGGGEQYF TGTGCCAGCAGTCCCCTCGCGGGAGGTGGTGAGCAGTACTTC
TRBJ2-1 NA TRBV29-1 NA CSVAQSQGHEQFF TGCAGCGTTGCCCAATCCCAGGGGCATGAGCAGTTCTTC
TRBJ1-3 NA TRBV2 NA CASGGPTGSGNTIYF TGTGCCAGCGGAGGACCCACAGGGTCTGGAAACACCATATATTTT
TRBJ1-2 NA TRBV14 NA CASSHMESVTRGYTF TGTGCCAGCAGCCACATGGAGAGTGTGACGCGTGGCTACACCTTC
TRBJ2-1 NA TRBV5-4 TRBD2 CASSLMGLVNNEQFF TGTGCCAGCAGCTTGATGGGACTAGTAAACAATGAGCAGTTCTTC
TRBJ1-2 NA TRBV19 TRBD1 CASRDTGENYGYTF TGTGCCAGTAGAGATACAGGGGAGAACTATGGCTACACCTTC
TRBJ2-5 NA TRBV6-6 TRBD2 CASSYPQREGRETQYF TGTGCCAGCAGTTACCCCCAGCGGGAGGGGAGGGAGACCCAGTACTTC
TRBJ1-1 few TRBV5-1 TRBD1 CASRTAGGPNTEAFF TGCGCCAGCAGAACCGCAGGGGGTCCGAACACTGAAGCTTTCTTT
TRBJ1-1 few TRBV5-1 NA CASSIVTARNTEAFF TGCGCCAGCAGCATAGTGACAGCAAGGAACACTGAAGCTTTCTTT
TRBJ1-2 NA TRBV29-1 NA CSVEAKITIDWYGYTF TGCAGCGTTGAAGCCAAAATAACTATAGACTGGTATGGCTACACCTTC
TRBJ2-3 NA TRBV6-6 TRBD1 CASTPGTGPHGTQYF TGTGCCAGCACCCCCGGGACAGGCCCGCACGGTACGCAGTATTTT
TRBJ2-7 NA TRBV15 NA CATSRGETYEQYF TGTGCCACCAGCAGAGGAGAAACCTACGAGCAGTACTTC
TRBJ2-7 NA TRBV2 NA CASLLTEVYEQYF TGTGCCAGCCTCTTGACGGAGGTCTACGAGCAGTACTTC
TRBJ2-5 NA TRBV27 TRBD2 CASSPLAGGQETQYF TGTGCCAGCAGCCCACTAGCGGGGGGGCAAGAGACCCAGTACTTC
TRBJ2-3 NA TRBV14 NA CASSSTRGTDTQYF TGTGCCAGCAGCTCGACTAGGGGCACAGATACGCAGTATTTT
TRBJ2-7 NA TRBV30 TRBD2 CAWTSGLAETYEQYF TGTGCCTGGACCTCGGGACTAGCGGAGACCTACGAGCAGTACTTC
TRBJ1-2 NA TRBV7-9 NA CASSLAHRHGYTF TGTGCCAGCAGCTTAGCGCACAGACATGGCTACACCTTC
TRBJ1-2 NA TRBV7-9 TRBD1 CASSPFGTGLFDGYTF TGTGCCAGCAGCCCATTCGGGACAGGGCTCTTCGATGGCTACACCTTC
TRBJ2-7 NA TRBV7-9 NA CASSSPGFSYEQYF TGTGCCAGCAGCTCTCCGGGGTTCTCCTACGAGCAGTACTTC
TRBJ1-4 few TRBV4-1 NA CASSDKMRGEKLFF TGCGCCAGCAGCGATAAGATGAGAGGAGAAAAACTGTTTTTT
TRBJ2-3 NA TRBV19 TRBD2 CASSIYSSGRGGSTDTQYF TGTGCCAGTAGTATTTATTCGAGCGGGAGAGGGGGAAGCACAGATACGCAGTATTTT
TRBJ2-5 once TRBV18 NA CASSPPGSGKETQYF TGTGCCAGCTCGCCTCCGGGATCTGGGAAAGAGACCCAGTACTTC
TRBJ1-6 once TRBV5-1 TRBD1 CASSLDGAGGRGSPLHF TGCGCCAGCAGCTTGGACGGGGCAGGGGGTCGTGGGTCACCCCTCCACTTT
TRBJ2-5 NA TRBV9 TRBD2 CASSVDSGGAETQYF TGTGCCAGCAGCGTAGATAGCGGGGGGGCAGAGACCCAGTACTTC
TRBJ1-5 NA TRBV5-6 TRBD1 CASSQKHGTGQSNQPQHF TGTGCCAGCAGTCAAAAACACGGGACAGGGCAAAGCAATCAGCCCCAGCATTTT
TRBJ2-7 NA TRBV27 NA CASSYAGNEQYF TGTGCCAGCAGCTATGCCGGGAACGAGCAGTACTTC
TRBJ2-7 once TRBV7-9 TRBD1 CASIGTGATFRYEQYF TGTGCCAGCATCGGGACAGGGGCCACCTTTCGATACGAGCAGTACTTC